These T cell receptor beta chains were read from a single sample in a study of control samples from healthy donors and cancer patients. Clones were sequenced by immunoSEQ multiplex PCR, and TCRdb holds only the in-frame ones, with some missing. The sample lists 120,000 to 150,000 clones; roughly 90% were seen once. Input material: blood. All receptors derive from a man younger than 45 in good health. CDR3s include the opening cysteine and the closing phenylalanine or tryptophan. Fields, in order: V gene, D gene, clone size, J gene, CDR3 DNA, CDR3 protein. The D gene is left open where the match is weak. A row's size may be missing; if present it is once, few, many or a size class.

V: TRBV28
D: TRBD2
size: .
J: TRBJ2-7
DNA: TGTGCCAGCAGGGTAGCGGGAGTCGGAGTTGAGCAGTACTTC
CDR3: CASRVAGVGVEQYF

V: TRBV5-1
D: TRBD1
size: once
J: TRBJ1-3
DNA: TGCGCCAGCAGCTCGACAAACTCTCAGGGGGAACACTCTGGAAACACCATATATTTT
CDR3: CASSSTNSQGEHSGNTIYF

V: TRBV9
D: .
size: .
J: TRBJ2-3
DNA: TGTGCCAGCAGCCCAGGGGTTGTGGGAGGGGTCACAGATACGCAGTATTTT
CDR3: CASSPGVVGGVTDTQYF

V: TRBV18
D: TRBD2
size: few
J: TRBJ2-5
DNA: TGTGCCAGCTCACTATGGACTAGCGGGAGTAATTGGGAGACCCAGTACTTC
CDR3: CASSLWTSGSNWETQYF

V: TRBV10-3
D: TRBD2
size: .
J: TRBJ2-1
DNA: TGTGCCTCAGCTACTGGGGGGGGAAGCTCCTACAATGAGCAGTTCTTC
CDR3: CASATGGGSSYNEQFF

V: TRBV4-2
D: .
size: once
J: TRBJ1-1
DNA: TGTGCCAGCAGCCAAGTAGAAGCCAGGGGGAACACTGAAGCTTTCTTT
CDR3: CASSQVEARGNTEAFF

V: TRBV5-1
D: .
size: .
J: TRBJ1-2
DNA: TGCGCCAGCAGCTTGGACGGCCTCTATGGCTACACCTTC
CDR3: CASSLDGLYGYTF

V: TRBV28
D: .
size: .
J: TRBJ2-4
DNA: TGTGCCAGCAGTTTCGGGACTCTAGCCAAAAACATTCAGTACTTC
CDR3: CASSFGTLAKNIQYF

V: TRBV28
D: TRBD1
size: .
J: TRBJ1-2
DNA: TGTGCCAGCAGTTCACTACACTTGACAGGGTACTATGGCTACACCTTC
CDR3: CASSSLHLTGYYGYTF

V: TRBV3-1/TRBV3-2
D: .
size: .
J: TRBJ2-1
DNA: TGTGCCAGCAGCCAAGATGTAGCGGAAACTTACAATGAGCAGTTCTTC
CDR3: CASSQDVAETYNEQFF

V: TRBV27
D: TRBD2
size: .
J: TRBJ2-1
DNA: TGTGCCAGCAGTTTAGGAGGGAGGGCCTATGAGCAGTTCTTC
CDR3: CASSLGGRAYEQFF

V: TRBV15
D: .
size: .
J: TRBJ1-5
DNA: TGTGCCACCAGCAGAGGGCGACAGGCCCATCAGCCCCAGCATTTT
CDR3: CATSRGRQAHQPQHF

V: TRBV18
D: .
size: once
J: TRBJ1-2
DNA: TGTGCCAGCTCACCGAATAGACAGGATGGCTACACCTTC
CDR3: CASSPNRQDGYTF

V: TRBV10-3
D: TRBD2
size: .
J: TRBJ2-7
DNA: TGTGCCACCGGGACTAGCGGGAGCTACGAGCAGTACTTC
CDR3: CATGTSGSYEQYF

V: TRBV7-9
D: TRBD1
size: .
J: TRBJ2-3
DNA: TGTGCCAGCAGCTTAGGTGACAGGGGGGTTACGCAGTATTTT
CDR3: CASSLGDRGVTQYF

V: TRBV2
D: .
size: .
J: TRBJ2-1
DNA: TGTGCCAGCCGGGTCAGGGGGGCGGGAGAGCAGTTCTTC
CDR3: CASRVRGAGEQFF

V: TRBV18
D: TRBD1
size: .
J: TRBJ2-1
DNA: TGTGCCAGCTCACCAGGGGACAGGGTTCTCGATGAGCAGTTCTTC
CDR3: CASSPGDRVLDEQFF

V: TRBV5-4
D: TRBD1
size: .
J: TRBJ1-4
DNA: TGTGCCAGCAGCGGGGGACCGGGACAGACTAATGAAAAACTGTTTTTT
CDR3: CASSGGPGQTNEKLFF

V: TRBV28
D: .
size: .
J: TRBJ2-7
DNA: TGTGCCAGCAGTCCCCCCCGGACAGAGACCTACGAGCAGTACTTC
CDR3: CASSPPRTETYEQYF

V: TRBV2
D: TRBD2
size: .
J: TRBJ2-7
DNA: TGTGCCAGCAGTGCTAGCGGGAGTGGAACCTACGAGCAGTACTTC
CDR3: CASSASGSGTYEQYF

V: TRBV5-6
D: .
size: .
J: TRBJ1-3
DNA: TGTGCCAGCAGCTCCGGAACCCGGTGGGGAAACACCATATATTTT
CDR3: CASSSGTRWGNTIYF

V: TRBV19
D: TRBD1
size: .
J: TRBJ2-7
DNA: TGTGCCAGTAGTAGGTACAGGGGAAGCGACGAGCAGTACTTC
CDR3: CASSRYRGSDEQYF

V: TRBV27
D: .
size: .
J: TRBJ2-7
DNA: TGTGCCAGCAGGTTCAATTTGGAGCAGTACTTC
CDR3: CASRFNLEQYF

V: TRBV6-6
D: .
size: .
J: TRBJ1-5
DNA: TGTGCCAGCAGTTATCATCAGGATGTCCAGCCCCAGCATTTT
CDR3: CASSYHQDVQPQHF

V: TRBV25-1
D: .
size: .
J: TRBJ2-5
DNA: TGTGCCAGCAGTGAAGTACGGGCGCAAGAGACCCAGTACTTC
CDR3: CASSEVRAQETQYF

V: TRBV28
D: .
size: .
J: TRBJ1-2
DNA: TGTGCCAGCAGTTCAGGGACGGAAAAGTATGGCTACACCTTC
CDR3: CASSSGTEKYGYTF

V: TRBV6-6
D: .
size: .
J: TRBJ1-1
DNA: TGTGCCAGCAGTTATGGGGGCACTGAAGCTTTCTTT
CDR3: CASSYGGTEAFF

V: TRBV11-1
D: TRBD2
size: .
J: TRBJ2-7
DNA: TGTGCCAGCAGCCTTGTGGGACCCGGGGGGGAGCAGTACTTC
CDR3: CASSLVGPGGEQYF

V: TRBV6-6
D: .
size: .
J: TRBJ2-3
DNA: TGTGCCAGCAGTTTGGTCCGTACAGATACGCAGTATTTT
CDR3: CASSLVRTDTQYF

V: TRBV5-5
D: .
size: .
J: TRBJ2-1
DNA: TGTGCCAGCAGCTTTAGTAGCAGCTCCTACAATGAGCAGTTCTTC
CDR3: CASSFSSSSYNEQFF

V: TRBV7-2
D: .
size: .
J: TRBJ1-1
DNA: TGTGCCAGCAGCCCAAGGGGTGGACGATTCACTGAAGCTTTCTTT
CDR3: CASSPRGGRFTEAFF